One sample yielded the 17 T cell receptor beta chains listed below, sequenced in a study of vaccination and CD4 T cells after COVID-19. The Oncomine TCR Beta short-read assay sequenced DNA from cultured CD4+ T cells. MiXCR, applied by TCRdb to the PCR reads, yields one record per CDR3 protein. The data show around 19,000 distinct CDR3 sequences, around 60% seen once. The antigens for these receptors are not known. Treatment noted: roughly ten-day PBMC culture with coronavirus spike peptide pools or control peptides (ViraFEST assay). Sequenced: CD4+ T cells from blood, cultured in vitro. All receptors derive from a human donor who had recovered from COVID-19.

The V and J genes are TRBV20-1 and TRBJ1-6; D is uncertain. The CDR3 length is 17 residues. The V end lost 0 bases, the J end lost 0 bases, and 12 bases lay between the germline ends. Germline assignment: CDR1 DFQATT and CDR2 SNEGSKA (reference sequence). The DNA of the CDR3 is TGCAGTGCTAGAGATCATGAGAGGAGCTCCTATAATTCACCCCTCCACTTT. It specifies CSARDHERSSYNSPLHF.

The chain has TRBV27 and TRBJ1-6; perhaps TRBD1 as D (5 bases). Deletions cut 6 bases from V and 0 bases from J, with 18 bases between. This CDR3 has 18 amino acids. The V gene's germline CDR1 is MNHEY and CDR2 SMNVEV (reference sequence). The CDR3 spells CASSLRGIPASYNSPLHF. CDR3 sequence (DNA): TGTGCCAGCAGCTTAAGGGGCATTCCGGCCTCCTATAATTCACCCCTCCACTTT.

This clonotype showed up just a few times. The V gene is TRBV20-1, the J gene TRBJ2-7; D not resolved. The V end was cut by 6 bases, the J end by 0 bases, with 15 bases between. Per germline, CDR1 DFQATT and CDR2 SNEGSKA (reference sequence). The CDR3 contains 14 residues. The CDR3 bases are TGCAGTGCCCATGCTCGGGTGAGCTCCTACGAGCAGTACTTC. Encoded protein: CSAHARVSSYEQYF.

The chain is built from TRBV6-2 or TRBV6-3 and TRBJ2-1; D is unclear. The V and J ends lost 2 bases and 7 bases respectively, with 12 bases between them. The CDR3 has 14 amino acids. The germline CDR1 and CDR2 sequences are MNHEY and SVGEGT. Written as DNA, the CDR3 is TGTGCCAGCAGTTACGGCCTCATGGAGAATGAGCAGTTCTTC. As protein: CASSYGLMENEQFF.

This clonotype has only a few counts. The chain uses TRBV20-1 and TRBJ1-4; D gene ambiguous. CDR3 length: 13 amino acids. V lost 7 bases and J 5 bases, leaving 14 bases between the germline ends. Germline lookup yields CDR1 DFQATT and CDR2 SNEGSKA (reference sequence). In DNA, the CDR3 is TGCAGTGTTTCGGACGGACTGAATGAAAAACTGTTTTTT. It yields the protein CSVSDGLNEKLFF.

The V gene is TRBV11-2, the J gene TRBJ2-3; D remains ambiguous. Germline CDR1 reads SGHAT; CDR2 reads FQNNGV. The V and J ends lost 3 bases and 2 bases respectively, with 9 bases between them. This CDR3 comprises 14 residues. The CDR3 reads CASSLTSPTDTQYF. DNA for the CDR3: TGTGCCAGCAGCTTGACCAGTCCCACAGATACGCAGTATTTT.

This chain connects TRBV7-3 to TRBJ2-1; D not resolved. The CDR3 is made up of 13 amino acids. The germline V and J ends were trimmed by 1 base and 8 bases, with 9 bases remaining between them. Germline CDR1 SGHTA, CDR2 FQGTGA. The CDR3 nucleotides read TGTGCCAGCAGCTTAAGTCCTTCGGATGAGCAGTTCTTC. Translation gives CASSLSPSDEQFF.

The chain joins TRBV10-3 to TRBJ1-1, with TRBD1 matching over 7 bases. The CDR3 totals 16 residues. The V and J ends lost 4 bases and 1 base, in that order; junction bases with no gene match: 9. The V gene's germline CDR1 is ENHRY and CDR2 SYGVKD. CDR3 region: CAISGGQEYGNTEAFF. The CDR3 DNA sequence: TGTGCCATCAGTGGAGGACAGGAATATGGGAACACTGAAGCTTTCTTT.

This clonotype was detected only a few times. The CDR3 reads CASRQVSLNTEAFF. The CDR3 DNA reads TGCGCCAGCAGGCAAGTCAGTCTGAACACTGAAGCTTTCTTT. The chain combines TRBV10-2 with TRBJ1-1; D gene uncertain. Germline lookup yields CDR1 WSHSY and CDR2 SAAADI. V was trimmed by 6 bases and J by 0 bases, leaving 11 bases between them. This CDR3 is built from 14 residues.

Notes on this clonotype: The junction does not match germline at one end; this may be a read error. The chain is built from TRBV30 and TRBJ1-3; 7 nucleotides match TRBD1. CDR3 length: 13 amino acids. The germline V gene encodes CDR1 GTSNPN and CDR2 SVGIG (reference sequence). CDR3 DNA sequence: TGTGCCTGGAGTCCTGCAGGGGGAAGCACCATATATTTT. Protein: CAWSPAGGSTIYF. Full variable domain (remainder filled in from reference TRBV30 and TRBJ1-3): SQTIHQWPATLVQPVGSPLSLECTVEGTSNPNLYWYRQAAGRGLQLLFYSVGIGQISSEVPQNLSASRPQDRQFILSSKKLLLSDSGFYLCAWSPAGGSTIYFGEGSWLTVV.

This clonotype has a handful of counts. V is TRBV4-2 and J is TRBJ2-2, with TRBD2 matching 9 bases. J lost 7 bases, V lost 3 bases, and 9 bases had no gene match. Per germline, CDR1 LGHNA and CDR2 YNFKEQ. CDR3 size: 16 residues. CDR3 region: CASSQAPGLASGELFF. The CDR3 DNA is TGTGCCAGCAGCCAGGCTCCGGGACTAGCTAGCGGGGAGCTGTTTTTT.

CDR3 residues: CASSLLMAGASSYNSPLHF. DNA for the CDR3: TGTGCCAGCAGCTTATTGATGGCCGGAGCTAGCTCCTATAATTCACCCCTCCACTTT. This sequence joins TRBV7-6 and TRBJ1-6; D remains ambiguous. The CDR3 spans 19 residues. Germline V CDR1 and CDR2: SGHVS, FNYEAQ. Trimming took off 2 bases at V and 0 bases at J, with 17 bases between the two ends.

This clonotype was counted only a few times. This chain joins TRBV19 and TRBJ1-5; TRBD1 matches 7 bases. The CDR3 is 17 residues long. The trim removed 5 bases at V and 6 bases at J, leaving 16 bases unmatched. Germline values: CDR1 LNHDA, CDR2 SQIVND (reference sequence). The DNA of the CDR3 is TGTGCCAGTAGTCTCCCTCAGCCGAGGACAGGCACTCAGCCCCAGCATTTT. Translated, it gives CASSLPQPRTGTQPQHF. The entire variable domain, with the rest obtained from reference TRBV19 and TRBJ1-5, is as follows: DGGITQSPKYLFRKEGQNVTLSCEQNLNHDAMYWYRQDPGQGLRLIYYSQIVNDFQKGDIAEGYSVSREKKESFPLTVTSAQKNPTAFYLCASSLPQPRTGTQPQHFGDGTRLSIL.

The rearrangement joins TRBV7-2 to TRBJ2-3, with D possibly matching TRBD2 (8 bases). The CDR3 contains 13 residues. Germline V gene sequence: CDR1 SGHTA, CDR2 FQGNSA. The germline V and J ends were trimmed by 5 bases and 14 bases, with 20 bases remaining between them. In DNA, the CDR3 is TGTGCCAGCAGCAAGCAGACAGGGACTAGTTTGTATTTT. Residues: CASSKQTGTSLYF.

This clonotype was seen more than once but under ten times. The gene calls are TRBV7-2 and TRBJ2-2; 8 nucleotides agree with TRBD1. The V segment lost 5 bases and the J segment 2 bases; nucleotides outside the gene matches: 10. CDR3 length equals 17 residues. Germline V gives CDR1 SGHTA, CDR2 FQGNSA. The CDR3 DNA sequence: TGTGCCAGCAGCCCTCAGACAGGGGAGGCCAACACCGGGGAGCTGTTTTTT. This encodes CASSPQTGEANTGELFF.

V gene TRBV28 combines with J gene TRBJ1-1; D gene ambiguous. The CDR3 has 12 amino acids. V lost 3 bases and J 11 bases, leaving 13 bases between the germline ends. CDR1 and CDR2 from the germline V gene are MDHEN and SYDVKM. CDR3 residues: CASSLSPRGAFF. As DNA, the CDR3 is TGTGCCAGCAGTTTGTCCCCCCGAGGCGCTTTCTTT.

This chain connects TRBV11-1 to TRBJ2-1; TRBD2 aligns across 13 bases. Germline V gene data show CDR1 as SGHAT and CDR2 as FQDESV (reference sequence). Unmatched junction bases numbered 7, after V lost 3 bases and J lost 8 bases. The CDR3 has 16 residues. The CDR3 DNA reads TGTGCCAGCAGCTTCCCTCAAGGACTAGCGGGAGATGAGCAGTTCTTC. Amino acid sequence: CASSFPQGLAGDEQFF.